The 18 T cell receptor beta chains presented below share a single source sample, sequenced in a study of T cell responses to AZD1222 COVID-19 vaccine. TCRdb's table, derived via immunoSEQ multiplex PCR, lists solely in-frame clones and lacks some. The sample shows 140,000 to 150,000 clones, 91% of them seen only once. Sequences were derived from peripheral blood, sampled 28 days after the second dose of the MenACWY control vaccine. These receptors originate from an adult who received the MenACWY meningococcal vaccine as a control.

As DNA, the CDR3 is TGTGCCAGCAGCTTGGAGAGGATAAGCTATAATTCACCCCTCCACTTT. It codes for CASSLERISYNSPLHF. The rearrangement links TRBV5-6 to TRBJ1-6, with D unresolved. CDR3 size: 16 residues. V was cut by 0 bases and J by 3 bases, with 10 bases left in between. Germline loops: CDR1 SGHDT, CDR2 YYEEEE.

The V call is TRBV9, the J call TRBJ2-3; D gene unclear. Germline CDR1 and CDR2: SGDLS and YYNGEE. The CDR3 extends over 14 amino acids. The ends were cut back, 4 bases at V and 3 bases at J, with 12 bases in the middle. CDR3 sequence reads: CASSPSGDTDTQYF. The CDR3 bases are TGTGCCAGCAGCCCTAGTGGGGATACAGATACGCAGTATTTT.

The chain uses TRBV7-2 and TRBJ2-3, with TRBD2 identical over 8 bases. Germline-derived CDR1 and CDR2 are SGHTA and FQGNSA. The trim removed 3 bases at V and 5 bases at J, leaving 7 bases unmatched. This CDR3 contains 15 residues. The CDR3 region has the DNA TGTGCCAGCAGCTTTATGGCGGGGGGCATAGATACGCAGTATTTT. Protein sequence: CASSFMAGGIDTQYF. The full variable domain, with the rest looked up from reference TRBV7-2 and TRBJ2-3, is GAGVSQSPSNKVTEKGKDVELRCDPISGHTALYWYRQSLGQGLEFLIYFQGNSAPDKSGLPSDRFSAERTGGSVSTLTIQRTQQEDSAVYLCASSFMAGGIDTQYFGPGTRLTVL.

The chain couples TRBV19 to TRBJ1-2; D is undetermined. Germline V lookup: CDR1 LNHDA, CDR2 SQIVND (reference sequence). V lost 7 bases to trimming and J lost 5 bases, with 23 bases between them. The CDR3 extends over 16 amino acids. CDR3 amino acids: CASTDRRRAIGYGYTF. The CDR3 DNA is TGTGCCAGTACCGACCGTCGAAGGGCCATAGGGTATGGCTACACCTTC.

The V and J genes are TRBV12-3 or TRBV12-4 and TRBJ1-3; D remains unclear. This CDR3 region has 13 residues. The ends were cut back, 4 bases at V and 4 bases at J, with 8 bases in the middle. CDR3 loop: CASSSKGGNTIYF. DNA of the CDR3: TGTGCCAGCAGTTCCAAAGGGGGAAACACCATATATTTT.

This clone was seen once. This sequence joins TRBV11-2 and TRBJ1-2; 7 bases align to TRBD1. Germline V lookup: CDR1 SGHAT, CDR2 FQNNGV. The CDR3 length is 15 residues. V gave up 4 bases and J gave up 5 bases; unmatched junction bases: 10. The CDR3 region has the DNA TGTGCCAGCAGCTCAGAAGGGACAGAGAGATATGGCTACACCTTC. Encoded protein: CASSSEGTERYGYTF.

The chain is built from TRBV10-3 and TRBJ1-5; D unresolved. This CDR3 is 16 amino acids long. Germline V gene lookup returns CDR1 ENHRY and CDR2 SYGVKD. The V end was cut by 0 bases, the J end by 1 base, with 10 bases between. The CDR3: CAISESRSESNQPQHF. CDR3 sequence (DNA): TGTGCCATCAGTGAGTCCAGGTCGGAGAGCAATCAGCCCCAGCATTTT.

Here the CDR3 reads CASSIQGEDEKLFF. In DNA, the CDR3 is TGCGCCAGCAGCATTCAGGGCGAGGATGAAAAACTGTTTTTT. The chain couples TRBV4-3 to TRBJ1-4; perhaps TRBD1 as D (5 bases). Germline-derived CDR1 and CDR2 are LGHNA and YSLEER. Trimming shortened V by 5 bases and J by 6 bases, and 13 bases separated the two germline ends. CDR3 length: 14 amino acids.

V gene TRBV19 combines with J gene TRBJ2-5; no firm D call. V dropped 6 bases and J dropped 5 bases, with 10 bases sitting between them. This CDR3 has 12 residues. CDR1 and CDR2 (germline): LNHDA, SQIVND (reference sequence). CDR3 residues: CASRGDGETQYF. The DNA for the CDR3 is TGTGCCAGTAGGGGTGACGGCGAGACCCAGTACTTC.

The rearrangement joins TRBV5-1 to TRBJ1-4; D might be TRBD1 (6 bases). The germline V gene has CDR1 SGHRS and CDR2 YFSETQ. This CDR3 has 14 residues. The V end lost 4 bases, the J end lost 2 bases, and 9 bases lay between the germline ends. The CDR3 reads CASSEDSTNEKLFF. DNA of the CDR3: TGCGCCAGCAGCGAGGACAGTACTAATGAAAAACTGTTTTTT.

The rearrangement links TRBV2 to TRBJ1-5, with D maybe TRBD1 (5 bases). The length of the CDR3 is 18 residues. Trimming stripped 6 bases from V and 2 bases from J, with 23 bases between. Germline loops: CDR1 SNHLY, CDR2 FYNNEI. For the CDR3, the DNA is TGTGCCAGCAGCAGAGATCTGACAGCGGCTTTTGGCAATCAGCCCCAGCATTTT. The encoded protein is CASSRDLTAAFGNQPQHF.

The chain carries TRBV19 and TRBJ2-3; D unclear. CDR1 and CDR2 from the germline V gene are LNHDA and SQIVND (reference sequence). The CDR3 extends over 13 amino acids. V was clipped by 3 bases and J by 4 bases, with 8 bases between them. CDR3 amino acids: CASSIFGPDTQYF. The DNA of the CDR3 is TGTGCCAGTAGTATCTTTGGGCCAGATACGCAGTATTTT.

This chain uses TRBV5-1 with TRBJ2-3; no firm D call. The CDR3 is 16 residues long. With 0 bases removed from V and 0 bases from J, the gap between germline ends came to 11 bases. The V gene's germline CDR1 is SGHRS and CDR2 YFSETQ. The CDR3 reads CASSLGLITSTDTQYF. For the CDR3, the DNA is TGCGCCAGCAGCTTGGGGCTGATAACTAGCACAGATACGCAGTATTTT.

The chain links TRBV7-2 to TRBJ2-7; D not certain. This CDR3 contains 15 residues. V gave up 5 bases and J gave up 6 bases, with 20 bases separating them. Germline V gene sequence: CDR1 SGHTA, CDR2 FQGNSA. CDR3 sequence reads: CASSGPQVAFAEQYF. Here the CDR3 DNA reads TGTGCCAGCAGCGGGCCCCAAGTGGCCTTCGCCGAGCAGTACTTC. Full variable domain (rest looked up from reference TRBV7-2 and TRBJ2-7): GAGVSQSPSNKVTEKGKDVELRCDPISGHTALYWYRQSLGQGLEFLIYFQGNSAPDKSGLPSDRFSAERTGGSVSTLTIQRTQQEDSAVYLCASSGPQVAFAEQYFGPGTRLTVT.

This clone was seen only once. The genes are TRBV6-2 or TRBV6-3 and TRBJ2-7, with D unclear. The CDR3 spans 15 residues. The germline gives CDR1 MNHEY, CDR2 SVGEGT. With 2 bases removed from V and 0 bases from J, the gap between germline ends came to 11 bases. The CDR3 region has the DNA TGTGCCAGCAGTTACCCAAAAGGGATCTCCTACGAGCAGTACTTC. Protein product: CASSYPKGISYEQYF.

This chain connects TRBV11-2 to TRBJ1-6; a possible D gene is TRBD1 (5 bases). Germline CDR1 and CDR2: SGHAT and FQNNGV. Trimming left V 3 bases short and J 7 bases short, with 16 bases between. The CDR3 sequence is 16 residues long. The CDR3 DNA follows: TGTGCCAGCAGCTTTGTTGGGCAGGGAGGAAATTCACCCCTCCACTTT. Translation: CASSFVGQGGNSPLHF. The entire variable domain, with the rest obtained from reference TRBV11-2 and TRBJ1-6, is as follows: EAGVAQSPRYKIIEKRQSVAFWCNPISGHATLYWYQQILGQGPKLLIQFQNNGVVDDSQLPKDRFSAERLKGVDSTLKIQPAKLEDSAVYLCASSFVGQGGNSPLHFGNGTRLTVT.

This rearrangement joins TRBV28 to TRBJ2-7; the D call may be TRBD1 or TRBD2 (5 bases each). V lost 5 bases, J lost 2 bases, and 19 bases lay in between. The CDR3 totals 16 residues. Germline assignment: CDR1 MDHEN and CDR2 SYDVKM. CDR3 sequence (DNA): TGTGCCAGCAGTCCGACGGGGCAGGGTTACGCCTACGAGCAGTACTTC. This translates into CASSPTGQGYAYEQYF. Full variable domain (outside the CDR3, taken from reference TRBV28 and TRBJ2-7): DVKVTQSSRYLVKRTGEKVFLECVQDMDHENMFWYRQDPGLGLRLIYFSYDVKMKEKGDIPEGYSVSREKKERFSLILESASTNQTSMYLCASSPTGQGYAYEQYFGPGTRLTVT.

This chain links TRBV9 with TRBJ2-3; TRBD2 aligns across 11 bases. CDR1 is SGDLS and CDR2 is YYNGEE in the germline V gene. The CDR3 runs to 20 residues. J was trimmed by 0 bases and V by 0 bases; bases with no gene match: 12. In DNA form, the CDR3 reads TGTGCCAGCAGCGTAGAAGCCTCCCAGGGACTAGCGGTTAGCACAGATACGCAGTATTTT. It yields the protein CASSVEASQGLAVSTDTQYF.